A single sample is the source of the 14 T cell receptor beta chains below, sequenced in a study of a mutant IDH1 vaccine in newly diagnosed glioma. Using immunoSEQ multiplex PCR, the repertoire was profiled, and TCRdb retains in-frame clones only, with some absent. The table has some 100,000 clones, about four fifths seen once. The sample's time point: baseline, week 1 (first vaccination visit). Documented treatment: pre-vaccination baseline after standard-of-care therapy. Specimen: PBMCs, collected from a glioma patient treated with radiotherapy, temozolomide or both. These receptors originate from a woman aged 45-65 years with glioma.

This sequence joins TRBV7-2 and TRBJ2-4; D gene unclear. Germline V gene data show CDR1 as SGHTA and CDR2 as FQGNSA. The CDR3 runs 15 residues. V was pared by 0 bases and J by 9 bases, with 15 bases between. This CDR3 reads CASSLAVAGRIIQYF. DNA for the CDR3: TGTGCCAGCAGCTTAGCGGTAGCAGGTAGAATCATTCAGTACTTC.

The gene calls are TRBV27 and TRBJ1-1; D is ambiguous. The CDR3 runs 13 residues. The germline gives CDR1 MNHEY, CDR2 SMNVEV (reference sequence). The V end was cut by 7 bases, the J end by 1 base, with 10 bases between. The CDR3 reads CASTGSANTEAFF. The CDR3 DNA reads as TGTGCCAGCACCGGATCTGCGAACACTGAAGCTTTCTTT.

The CDR3 spells CASRTYRGSYGYTF. DNA for the CDR3: TGTGCCAGCAGAACATACAGGGGGAGCTATGGCTACACCTTC. The chain uses TRBV5-8 and TRBJ1-2, with 8 nucleotides matching TRBD1. This CDR3 is built from 14 residues. V lost 5 bases to trimming and J lost 4 bases; unmatched junction nucleotides: 7. In germline, CDR1 is SGHTS, CDR2 YDEGEE. Variable domain in full (rest from reference TRBV5-8 and TRBJ1-2): EAGVTQSPTHLIKTRGQQATLRCSPISGHTSVYWYQQALGLGLQFLLWYDEGEERNRGNFPPRFSGRQFPNYSSELNVNALELEDSALYLCASRTYRGSYGYTFGSGTRLTVV.

This chain joins TRBV7-8 and TRBJ2-5; TRBD2 matches at 8 bases. CDR1 is SGHVS and CDR2 is FQNEAQ in the germline V gene. Trimming removed 3 bases from V and 5 bases from J; junction bases left unmatched: 5. The length of the CDR3 is 14 residues. CDR3 DNA sequence: TGTGCCAGCAGCTTGAGGGGCGGGGGGGAGACCCAGTACTTC. It encodes CASSLRGGGETQYF. The full variable domain, rest sourced from reference TRBV7-8 and TRBJ2-5, is GAGVSQSPRYKVAKRGQDVALRCDPISGHVSLFWYQQALGQGPEFLTYFQNEAQLDKSGLPSDRFFAERPEGSVSTLKIQRTQQEDSAVYLCASSLRGGGETQYFGPGTRLLVL.

This sequence joins TRBV15 and TRBJ1-5, with D hard to call. CDR3 size: 13 residues. CDR1 and CDR2 (germline): LNHNV, YYDKDF (reference sequence). V shed 1 base and J shed 10 bases, with 11 bases lying between them. CDR3 residues: CATSRADDEPQHF. The CDR3 DNA is TGTGCCACCAGCAGAGCTGACGACGAACCCCAGCATTTT.

The chain joins TRBV19 to TRBJ1-4; D is perhaps TRBD1 (6 bases). V was cut by 6 bases and J by 6 bases, with 20 bases left in between. Germline CDR1 is LNHDA and CDR2 is SQIVND (reference sequence). The CDR3 runs to 16 residues. The CDR3 here is CASRVGAGREDEKLFF. CDR3 nucleotide sequence: TGTGCCAGTAGGGTGGGGGCAGGTAGGGAGGATGAAAAACTGTTTTTT.

This chain connects TRBV5-1 to TRBJ2-3, with 10 bases that match TRBD2. Germline CDR1 SGHRS, CDR2 YFSETQ. The V gene end was trimmed by 4 bases and the J gene end by 8 bases; junction bases not matched to a gene: 7. The CDR3 is made up of 14 amino acids. CDR3 sequence (DNA): TGCGCCAGCAGCGCCCTAGCGGGGGAAGGTACGCAGTATTTT. This encodes CASSALAGEGTQYF.

This chain joins TRBV11-3 and TRBJ1-6; no clear D. V lost 1 base, J lost 9 bases, and 4 bases lay in between. Germline V gene sequence: CDR1 SGHNT, CDR2 YENEEA. This CDR3 comprises 12 residues. The CDR3 spells CASSLGGSPLHF. Here the CDR3 DNA reads TGTGCCAGCAGCTTAGGAGGTTCACCCCTCCACTTT.

The DNA of the CDR3 is TGTGCCAGCAGCTTGGTAAACAGGGGTACTGAAGCTTTCTTT. Amino acids: CASSLVNRGTEAFF. The chain combines TRBV5-4 with TRBJ1-1; 7 bases agree with TRBD1. Germline CDR1 SGHNT, CDR2 YYREEE (reference sequence). V was pared by 0 bases and J by 5 bases, with 4 bases of the junction left unmatched. The CDR3 runs to 14 residues.

The chain employs TRBV29-1 and TRBJ2-5; TRBD1 aligns across 7 bases. CDR1 SQVTM and CDR2 ANQGSEA come from the germline V gene. The CDR3 totals 18 residues. Trimming removed 2 bases from V and 1 base from J; junction bases left unmatched: 16. In DNA form, the CDR3 reads TGCAGCGTTGAATGGTTGAGGCCGGGACAGCGGATCCAAGAGACCCAGTACTTC. Its translation: CSVEWLRPGQRIQETQYF.

V gene TRBV19 combines with J gene TRBJ1-5, with 7 nucleotides matching TRBD1. CDR3 length equals 15 residues. J gave up 7 bases and V 7 bases, and 13 bases lay outside the gene matches. Germline V gene data show CDR1 as LNHDA and CDR2 as SQIVND (reference sequence). CDR3 amino acids: CASTPSGGVGQPQHF. CDR3 DNA: TGTGCCAGTACCCCCTCAGGGGGGGTTGGGCAGCCCCAGCATTTT.

The chain recombines TRBV7-2 with TRBJ2-5, with D maybe TRBD1 (5 bases). CDR3 length: 13 residues. Germline V gives CDR1 SGHTA, CDR2 FQGNSA. V shed 5 bases and J shed 5 bases, with 12 bases lying between them. The CDR3 DNA follows: TGTGCCAGCAGCCGGAACGCAGGGGAGACCCAGTACTTC. Translated: CASSRNAGETQYF. The entire variable domain, with the rest obtained from reference TRBV7-2 and TRBJ2-5, is as follows: GAGVSQSPSNKVTEKGKDVELRCDPISGHTALYWYRQSLGQGLEFLIYFQGNSAPDKSGLPSDRFSAERTGGSVSTLTIQRTQQEDSAVYLCASSRNAGETQYFGPGTRLLVL.

The sample holds a few counts of this clone. The chain recombines TRBV27 with TRBJ1-5; 8 nucleotides match TRBD1. This CDR3 spans 14 amino acids. After removal of 6 bases from V and 5 bases from J, the junction contained 6 bases not matched to a gene. CDR1 and CDR2 from the germline V gene are MNHEY and SMNVEV (reference sequence). The CDR3 coding sequence is TGTGCCAGCAGCCCCCGACAGGGGTATCAGCCCCAGCATTTT. Protein: CASSPRQGYQPQHF.

The V and J genes are TRBV7-9 and TRBJ1-5; D is unclear. V was cut by 5 bases and J by 0 bases, with 5 bases left in between. CDR3 length: 13 residues. Germline CDR1 SEHNR, CDR2 FQNEAQ (reference sequence). As DNA, the CDR3 is TGTGCCAGCAGCGTATATAGCAATCAGCCCCAGCATTTT. It codes for CASSVYSNQPQHF.